The 18 T cell receptor beta chains listed next were all sequenced from one sample in a study of identical twins. TCRdb re-analysed the 5' RACE reads in MiXCR, keeping a single row per CDR3 protein. Here the sample spans fewer than 450,000 distinct CDR3 sequences, 9% being singletons. Sequencing used naive T cells sorted from blood. The receptors derive from a woman between 45 and 60 years old in good health.

This clonotype was counted between two and nine times. V usage is TRBV5-5 and J usage is TRBJ2-1, with TRBD2 identical over 7 bases. This CDR3 is 15 amino acids long. The V gene end was trimmed by 2 bases and the J gene end by 2 bases; junction bases not matched to a gene: 4. Germline-derived CDR1 and CDR2 are SGHKS and YYEKEE (reference sequence). CDR3 in amino acids: CASSLAGNTYNEQFF. DNA for the CDR3: TGTGCCAGCAGCTTAGCGGGGAACACCTACAATGAGCAGTTCTTC.

This clonotype was detected many times. The J gene is TRBJ1-1, the V gene TRBV20-1, with D maybe TRBD1 (5 bases). V gave up 6 bases and J gave up 4 bases, with 15 bases separating them. Germline-derived CDR1 and CDR2 are DFQATT and SNEGSKA (reference sequence). The CDR3 loop spans 13 amino acids. CDR3 region: CSALRVAGTEAFF. Written as DNA, the CDR3 is TGCAGTGCCCTCAGGGTCGCGGGCACTGAAGCTTTCTTT.

There are many counts of this clonotype. The V gene is TRBV9, the J gene TRBJ1-6; D may be TRBD1 (5 bases). V lost 6 bases and J lost 7, with 11 bases in between. Germline CDR1 SGDLS, CDR2 YYNGEE. This CDR3 region has 13 residues. This CDR3 is CASNGAGNSPLHF. CDR3 DNA: TGTGCCAGCAACGGGGCTGGAAATTCACCCCTCCACTTT.

The V and J genes are TRBV6-2 or TRBV6-3 and TRBJ2-1; possibly TRBD2 for D (5 bases). In germline, CDR1 is MNHEY, CDR2 SVGEGT. Trimming took 3 bases from V and 7 from J, leaving 10 bases between them. This CDR3 has 13 amino acids. The CDR3 loop reads CASSYVAQNEQFF. The CDR3 coding sequence is TGTGCCAGCAGTTATGTAGCGCAAAATGAGCAGTTCTTC.

This clonotype has more than one count but fewer than ten. J is TRBJ2-1 and V is TRBV3-1, with D perhaps matching TRBD1 (6 bases). This CDR3 spans 12 amino acids. V lost 4 bases to trimming and J lost 9 bases, with 10 bases between them. Germline assignment: CDR1 LGHDT and CDR2 YNNKEL (reference sequence). The CDR3 DNA reads as TGTGCCAGCAGCCTGCAGGGGTTTGAGCAGTTCTTC. As protein: CASSLQGFEQFF.

This clonotype showed up many times. The chain has TRBV4-1 and TRBJ1-2; D remains ambiguous. There are 15 residues in the CDR3. The V end lost 1 base, the J end lost 0 bases, and 9 bases lay between the germline ends. Germline CDR1 MGHRA, CDR2 YSYEKL. The chain's CDR3 is CASSQVSGANYGYTF. Here the CDR3 DNA reads TGCGCCAGCAGCCAAGTCTCCGGGGCTAACTATGGCTACACCTTC.

The chain's CDR3 is CASSTDRVGGELFF. In DNA form, the CDR3 reads TGTGCCAGCAGCACAGACAGGGTTGGCGGGGAGCTGTTTTTT. The chain recombines TRBV7-3 with TRBJ2-2, with 7 positions matching TRBD1. V dropped 5 bases and J dropped 7; count of bases not matched to a gene: 7. CDR3 length: 14 residues. CDR1 SGHTA and CDR2 FQGTGA come from the germline V gene. Full variable domain (rest looked up from reference TRBV7-3 and TRBJ2-2): GAGVSQTPSNKVTEKGKYVELRCDPISGHTALYWYRQSLGQGPEFLIYFQGTGAADDSGLPNDRFFAVRPEGSVSTLKIQRTERGDSAVYLCASSTDRVGGELFFGEGSRLTVL.

The chain combines TRBV5-1 with TRBJ2-3, with D perhaps given as TRBD1 or TRBD2 (5 bases each). The CDR3 covers 14 residues. CDR1 and CDR2 (germline): SGHRS, YFSETQ. V was cut by 5 bases and J by 5 bases, with 15 bases left in between. The DNA for the CDR3 is TGCGCCAGCAGGCGTGACGTTGGGGGAGATACGCAGTATTTT. This translates into CASRRDVGGDTQYF.

In this sample, this clonotype turned up many times. V gene TRBV20-1 combines with J gene TRBJ1-1, with TRBD1 matching 8 bases. The CDR3 sequence is 16 residues long. V lost 6 bases to trimming and J lost 0 bases; unmatched junction nucleotides: 12. Per the germline V gene, CDR1 is DFQATT and CDR2 is SNEGSKA (reference sequence). The CDR3 nucleotides read TGCAGTGCAGAGCGACAGGGGCTACAAGTGAACACTGAAGCTTTCTTT. This sequence encodes CSAERQGLQVNTEAFF.

This clonotype was observed a handful of times. The chain employs TRBV5-4 and TRBJ2-2; 13 bases line up with TRBD2. Per the germline V gene, CDR1 is SGHNT and CDR2 is YYREEE (reference sequence). V shed 6 bases and J 8 bases; nucleotides not matched to a gene: 13. CDR3 length: 17 residues. CDR3 sequence (DNA): TGTGCCAGCACTTCGACACTAGCGGGAGGGCCGAGTGGGGAGCTGTTTTTT. Translated: CASTSTLAGGPSGELFF.

The V call is TRBV3-1, the J call TRBJ1-5, with D unresolved. This CDR3 comprises 14 residues. V was cut by 1 base and J by 4 bases, with 8 bases left in between. The germline gives CDR1 LGHDT, CDR2 YNNKEL (reference sequence). CDR3 amino acids: CASSQANRNQPQHF. The DNA of the CDR3 is TGTGCCAGCAGCCAAGCTAACCGGAATCAGCCCCAGCATTTT.

The chain joins TRBV18 to TRBJ2-3; 9 positions agree with TRBD2. CDR1 and CDR2 (germline): KGHSH, LQKENI. The V and J ends lost 1 base and 3 bases, in that order; junction bases with no gene match: 8. This CDR3 has 17 amino acids. In DNA form, the CDR3 reads TGTGCCAGCTCACCACTTCCTAGCGGGACCGCGACAGATACGCAGTATTTT. Amino acids: CASSPLPSGTATDTQYF.

The rearrangement uses TRBV7-2 and TRBJ2-1; the match to TRBD1 covers 8 bases. This CDR3 contains 16 residues. Per the germline V gene, CDR1 is SGHTA and CDR2 is FQGNSA. The V gene end was trimmed by 5 bases and the J gene end by 0 bases; junction bases not matched to a gene: 6. The CDR3 nucleotides read TGTGCCAGCAGCGGAACAGGGGGGAGCTCCTACAATGAGCAGTTCTTC. This codes for CASSGTGGSSYNEQFF.

The J gene is TRBJ2-1, the V gene TRBV5-8; TRBD2 matches at 7 bases. The germline gives CDR1 SGHTS, CDR2 YDEGEE. The CDR3 sequence is 14 residues long. J lost 6 bases, V lost 2 bases, and 5 bases had no gene match. The CDR3 is CASSFLSGFNEQFF. The DNA for the CDR3 is TGTGCCAGCAGCTTTCTTAGCGGGTTCAATGAGCAGTTCTTC.

This clonotype occurred a few times. The chain combines TRBV24-1 with TRBJ2-3; D is uncertain. The germline V gene encodes CDR1 KGHDR and CDR2 SFDVKD. V was clipped by 3 bases and J by 1 base, with 10 bases between them. The CDR3 runs to 15 residues. The CDR3 spells CATSDLASGTDTQYF. The CDR3 DNA is TGTGCCACCAGTGATCTGGCATCAGGCACAGATACGCAGTATTTT.

This clonotype was counted only a few times. This chain uses TRBV11-2 with TRBJ2-1; 9 positions match TRBD2. The V and J ends lost 5 bases and 9 bases, in that order; junction bases with no gene match: 2. The germline CDR1 and CDR2 sequences are SGHAT and FQNNGV. There are 12 residues in the CDR3. CDR3 protein: CASSRTSAEQFF. The CDR3 DNA reads TGTGCCAGCAGCCGGACTAGCGCTGAGCAGTTCTTC.

This clonotype showed up just a few times. The gene calls are TRBV6-4 and TRBJ2-2; 10 nucleotides agree with TRBD2. The CDR3 spans 16 residues. Germline V gene data show CDR1 as MRHNA and CDR2 as SNTAGT. The J segment lost 3 bases and the V segment lost 5 bases, leaving 6 bases of the junction unmatched. CDR3 nucleotides: TGTGCCAGCAGTCCCCGGACTAGCGGATACACCGGGGAGCTGTTTTTT. Translation gives CASSPRTSGYTGELFF.

V and J are TRBV3-1 and TRBJ2-1, with TRBD2 matching over 7 bases. Germline values: CDR1 LGHDT, CDR2 YNNKEL (reference sequence). V shed 4 bases, J shed 0 bases, and the junction held 6 bases outside the gene matches. The CDR3 is 16 amino acids. The CDR3 spells CASSPVRDYSYNEQFF. For the CDR3, the DNA is TGTGCCAGCAGCCCTGTCAGGGACTACTCCTACAATGAGCAGTTCTTC.